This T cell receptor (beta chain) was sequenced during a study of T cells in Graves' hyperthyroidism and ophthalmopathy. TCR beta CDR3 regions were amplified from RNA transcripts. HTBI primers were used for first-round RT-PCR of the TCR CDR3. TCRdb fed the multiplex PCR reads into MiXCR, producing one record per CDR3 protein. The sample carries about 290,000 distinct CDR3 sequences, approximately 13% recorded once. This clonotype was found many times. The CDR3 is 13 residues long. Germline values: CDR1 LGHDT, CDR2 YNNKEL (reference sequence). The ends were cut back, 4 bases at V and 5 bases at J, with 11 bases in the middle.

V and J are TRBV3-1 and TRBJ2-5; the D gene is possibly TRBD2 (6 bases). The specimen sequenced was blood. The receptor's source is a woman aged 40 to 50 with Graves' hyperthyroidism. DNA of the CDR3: TGTGCCAGCAGCCTAGCTAGCGACGAGACCCAGTACTTC. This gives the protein CASSLASDETQYF.